This TCR beta chain was found in a study of cytomegalovirus exposure and HLA in healthy donors. General study findings and limits: Some V segments, TRBV6-2 and TRBV6-3 among them, were indistinguishable and were therefore excluded.

V lost 6 bases, J lost 4 bases, and 10 bases stayed unmatched. There are 15 residues in the CDR3. The germline V gene has CDR1 SNHLY and CDR2 FYNNEI. This clone was seen a single time. Its specificity is unknown. The PCR ran on 60 Vbeta and 13 Jbeta primers. TCRdb's copy holds only in-frame clones and misses some; the assay was immunoSEQ multiplex PCR. The profile shows just over 150,000 clones, 80% to 90% of them singletons. What was sequenced was PBMCs. This sequence was found in a man younger than 35 in good health and CMV-seropositive. The gene calls are TRBV2 and TRBJ2-3; TRBD1 matches at 7 bases. CDR3 nucleotide sequence: TGTGCCAGCAGCGCAAGACAGGGCGGCGCAGATACGCAGTATTTT. It encodes CASSARQGGADTQYF.